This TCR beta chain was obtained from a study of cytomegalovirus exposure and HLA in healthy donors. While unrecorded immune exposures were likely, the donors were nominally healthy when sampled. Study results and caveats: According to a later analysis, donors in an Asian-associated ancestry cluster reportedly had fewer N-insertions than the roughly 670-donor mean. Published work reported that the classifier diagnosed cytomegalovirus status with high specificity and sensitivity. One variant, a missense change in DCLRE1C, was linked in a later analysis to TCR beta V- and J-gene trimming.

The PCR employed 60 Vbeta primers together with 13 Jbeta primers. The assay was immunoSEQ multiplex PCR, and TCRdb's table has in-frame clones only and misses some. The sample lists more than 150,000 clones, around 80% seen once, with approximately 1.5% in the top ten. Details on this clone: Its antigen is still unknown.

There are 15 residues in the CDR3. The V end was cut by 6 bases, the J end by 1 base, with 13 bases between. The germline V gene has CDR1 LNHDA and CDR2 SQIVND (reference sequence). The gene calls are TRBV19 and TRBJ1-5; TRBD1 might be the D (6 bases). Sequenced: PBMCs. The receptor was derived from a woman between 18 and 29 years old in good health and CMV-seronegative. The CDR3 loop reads CASSETGTSNQPQHF. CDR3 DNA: TGTGCCAGTAGCGAAACAGGGACGAGCAATCAGCCCCAGCATTTT.